This T cell receptor (beta chain) was recorded in a study of shared clonotypes between healthy human individuals. Terminally differentiated effector memory CD45RA+ cells were left out of the naive CD8 fraction, which was CD45RO-negative and positively selected for CCR7. Free of recent acute infections or vaccinations, the donors were healthy HIV-negative adults. Those who donated, Caucasian adults without exception, all lived in Nashville, Tennessee. The test was conducted at deep level. The authors distributed each subset's genomic DNA evenly over several immunoSEQ plates. Sequenced by immunoSEQ multiplex PCR; TCRdb stores in-frame clones only, minus some. The table lists some 800,000 clones, 80% to 95% of them singletons. The CDR3 is made up of 14 amino acids. V dropped 1 base and J dropped 4 bases, with 10 bases sitting between them. Germline-derived CDR1 and CDR2 are SGHTA and FQGTGA.

The genes are TRBV7-3 and TRBJ2-5, with a tentative D call TRBD1 (6 bases). The sequence derives from a man aged 25-45 years in good health. The sequenced sample was naive CD8+ T cells sorted from blood. CDR3: CASSLSGDIETQYF. CDR3 nucleotide sequence: TGTGCCAGCAGCTTAAGTGGGGACATAGAGACCCAGTACTTC.